Below, 30 T cell receptor beta chains from the same sample are listed, as sequenced in a study of vaccination and CD4 T cells after COVID-19 (dated by TCRdb to 2021 to 2024). The method was PCR. Sequencer: Illumina iSeq 100. At the Johns Hopkins FTIC core, DNA from the cultured CD4+ T cells underwent TCR sequencing with the Oncomine TCR Beta short-read assay. TCRdb redid the processing of the public reads, applying fastp at Q25 and MiXCR, and retained in-frame beta chains. Every CDR3 protein is listed once, alongside the most common genes and DNA of its rows. Counted in this sample were 20,000 to 25,000 distinct CDR3 sequences; under 75% of them appeared once. Of the sample, around 8.9% is held by the ten largest clones. The treatment or condition label on this specimen signifies: approximately 10-day PBMC culture with coronavirus spike peptide pools or control peptides (ViraFEST assay). Their target antigens are unknown.

The sample consisted of CD4+ T cells from blood, cultured in vitro. Source of these receptors: a human donor who had recovered from COVID-19.

The chain employs TRBV7-6 and TRBJ2-7; 12 bases fit TRBD2. Trimming cost V 5 bases and J 2 bases; bases outside gene matches: 4. The CDR3 extends over 15 amino acids. CDR1 SGHVS and CDR2 FNYEAQ come from the germline V gene. The CDR3 is CASSPGLAGPYEQYF. CDR3 DNA: TGTGCCAGCAGCCCAGGACTAGCGGGACCCTACGAGCAGTACTTC.

The sample holds a few counts of this clonotype. The rearrangement links TRBV7-6 to TRBJ1-2, with D perhaps matching TRBD1 (6 bases). The CDR3 consists of 15 residues. The V end lost 1 base, the J end lost 7 bases, and 16 bases lay between the germline ends. Germline V gene lookup returns CDR1 SGHVS and CDR2 FNYEAQ. The CDR3 nucleotides are TGTGCCAGCAGCTTAGGACCCGGGGGGGCAGGTGGCTACACCTTC. Its protein product is CASSLGPGGAGGYTF.

This chain connects TRBV15 to TRBJ2-6; D unresolved. CDR1 is LNHNV, CDR2 YYDKDF, per germline (reference sequence). V shed 0 bases and J shed 3 bases, with 3 bases lying between them. This CDR3 is built from 14 residues. The CDR3, as DNA: TGTGCCACCAGCAGAGAGGGTGGGGCCAACGTCCTGACTTTC. Protein: CATSREGGANVLTF.

This clonotype was seen just once. The CDR3 nucleotides read TGTGCCAGCAGTACGGGACAGTACTACACCTTC. It encodes CASSTGQYYTF. This chain links TRBV2 with TRBJ1-2, with 7 nucleotides matching TRBD1. This CDR3 has 11 residues. Germline V CDR1 and CDR2: SNHLY, FYNNEI. After removal of 5 bases from V and 10 bases from J, the junction contained 4 bases not matched to a gene.

This sequence joins TRBV27 and TRBJ1-2; TRBD1 is a possible D gene (6 bases). Looked up from germline, CDR1 is MNHEY and CDR2 is SMNVEV (reference sequence). V was cut by 6 bases and J by 0 bases, with 14 bases left in between. The length of the CDR3 is 15 residues. The CDR3 region has the DNA TGTGCCAGCAGAGATTTCAGGGGAGCTAACTATGGCTACACCTTC. It translates to CASRDFRGANYGYTF.

V gene TRBV18 combines with J gene TRBJ2-2; unclear D gene. This CDR3 has 12 amino acids. Trimming pared 1 base from V and 7 bases from J, leaving 4 bases between. Per the germline V gene, CDR1 is KGHSH and CDR2 is LQKENI. The chain's CDR3 is CASSPRGGELFF. For the CDR3, the DNA is TGTGCCAGCTCACCACGTGGCGGGGAGCTGTTTTTT.

The CDR3 loop is CASSRGQPGYGYTF. CDR3 sequence (DNA): TGTGCCAGCAGCCGCGGACAGCCCGGCTATGGCTACACCTTC. The V and J genes are TRBV6-1 and TRBJ1-2, with TRBD1 as a possible D gene (6 bases). V was clipped by 6 bases and J by 4 bases, with 15 bases between them. Germline assignment: CDR1 MNHNS and CDR2 SASEGT. The CDR3 is made up of 14 amino acids.

The chain recombines TRBV27 with TRBJ2-5; 7 bases line up with TRBD1. V trimming: 6 bases; J trimming: 7 bases; junction bases outside the gene matches: 17. The CDR3 runs to 16 residues. Germline CDR1 is MNHEY and CDR2 is SMNVEV (reference sequence). CDR3 loop: CASRPGVGGVRGTQYF. The CDR3 DNA reads as TGTGCCAGCAGGCCCGGTGTAGGGGGCGTTCGTGGGACCCAGTACTTC.

For the CDR3, the DNA is TGTGCCAGCACCTCATGGGGCGTGGGAGGGGGCACCGGGGAGCTGTTTTTT. It encodes CASTSWGVGGGTGELFF. This chain connects TRBV27 to TRBJ2-2; D may be TRBD2 (7 bases). The ends were cut back, 7 bases at V and 4 bases at J, with 22 bases in the middle. The CDR3 length is 17 residues. The germline CDR1 and CDR2 sequences are MNHEY and SMNVEV (reference sequence).

V gene TRBV24-1 combines with J gene TRBJ1-2; no clear D gene. Germline values: CDR1 KGHDR, CDR2 SFDVKD. This CDR3 has 12 residues. V lost 4 bases to trimming and J lost 2 bases, with 4 bases between them. CDR3 in amino acids: CATSDVNYGYTF. CDR3 nucleotides: TGTGCCACCAGTGACGTAAACTATGGCTACACCTTC.

The chain joins TRBV24-1 to TRBJ2-5; D unclear. The CDR3 contains 14 residues. Trimming left V 4 bases short and J 4 bases short, with 12 bases between. Looked up from germline, CDR1 is KGHDR and CDR2 is SFDVKD. The CDR3, as DNA: TGTGCCACCAGTGAAGGGTCATCTCGAGAGACCCAGTACTTC. Residues: CATSEGSSRETQYF.

The rearrangement links TRBV6-5 to TRBJ2-5; 10 positions agree with TRBD1. Germline V gives CDR1 MNHEY, CDR2 SVGAGI. The CDR3 spans 15 residues. With V trimmed by 4 bases and J by 5 bases, 7 bases remained unmatched. The CDR3 here is CASSFPGQGRETQYF. The CDR3 DNA is TGTGCCAGCAGTTTTCCGGGACAGGGGAGGGAGACCCAGTACTTC.

The chain uses TRBV6-2 or TRBV6-3 and TRBJ2-1, with TRBD1 matching 7 bases. V lost 10 bases and J lost 7; bases outside the gene matches: 4. This CDR3 region has 11 residues. The germline V gene has CDR1 MNHEY and CDR2 SVGEGT. The CDR3, as DNA: TGTGCCACAACAGGGGTGAATGAGCAGTTCTTC. It yields the protein CATTGVNEQFF.

The chain carries TRBV11-2 and TRBJ2-7; D is ambiguous. V lost 2 bases and J lost 1, with 9 bases in between. The length of the CDR3 is 14 residues. Germline V gene sequence: CDR1 SGHAT, CDR2 FQNNGV. The CDR3 DNA follows: TGTGCCAGCAGCTTACTAGTCGGATCCTACGAGCAGTACTTC. Translation gives CASSLLVGSYEQYF.

This clonotype was recorded a few times. The chain links TRBV21-1 to TRBJ2-7; the DNA was not compared with TRBD1, the D call given in the table. TRBV21-1 represents a pseudogene. CDR3 length: 13 amino acids. The CDR3 sequence is CASSNTRGYEQYF. DNA for the CDR3: TGTGCCAGCAGCAATACCAGGGGCTACGAGCAGTACTTC.

This chain uses TRBV7-8 with TRBJ2-7; 8 nucleotides agree with TRBD1. V lost 2 bases to trimming and J lost 4 bases; unmatched junction nucleotides: 7. The CDR3 is made up of 15 amino acids. Germline CDR1 is SGHVS and CDR2 is FQNEAQ. CDR3 sequence reads: CASSLFRDRIYEQYF. The CDR3 DNA follows: TGTGCCAGCAGCTTATTCAGGGACAGGATATACGAGCAGTACTTC.

J is TRBJ2-7 and V is TRBV6-2 or TRBV6-3; D is possibly TRBD2 (6 bases). V lost 1 base, J lost 7 bases, and 8 bases lay in between. Germline V gives CDR1 MNHEY, CDR2 SVGEGT. This CDR3 has 12 amino acids. CDR3 in DNA: TGTGCCAGCAGTTACTTGCGGGGAGAGCAGTACTTC. It yields the protein CASSYLRGEQYF.

This clonotype has just a few counts. The chain couples TRBV5-4 to TRBJ1-6; 8 nucleotides align to TRBD1. The CDR3 covers 15 residues. Germline CDR1 SGHNT, CDR2 YYREEE (reference sequence). J lost 10 bases, V lost 4 bases, and 10 bases had no gene match. CDR3: CASSLPTGEASPLHF. The CDR3 DNA is TGTGCCAGCAGCCTACCGACAGGGGAGGCCTCACCCCTCCACTTT.

This clonotype was detected once. The chain couples TRBV12-3 or TRBV12-4 to TRBJ2-5, with 8 bases matching TRBD1. The CDR3 extends over 15 amino acids. The V gene end was trimmed by 6 bases and the J gene end by 1 base; junction bases not matched to a gene: 7. The CDR3 protein is CASSSPDRAQETQYF. The CDR3 DNA reads TGTGCCAGCAGCTCTCCGGACAGGGCCCAAGAGACCCAGTACTTC.

This clonotype has more than one count but fewer than ten. The gene calls are TRBV7-9 and TRBJ2-3; TRBD1 agrees at 9 bases. This CDR3 contains 16 residues. From germline, CDR1 is SEHNR and CDR2 FQNEAQ (reference sequence). V lost 3 bases and J lost 6; bases outside the gene matches: 10. The CDR3 reads CASSFGTGSLPDTQYF. DNA of the CDR3: TGTGCCAGCAGCTTCGGGACAGGGAGTCTTCCGGATACGCAGTATTTT.

J is TRBJ1-2 and V is TRBV10-3; 10 bases are a match to TRBD1. The germline V gene encodes CDR1 ENHRY and CDR2 SYGVKD. This CDR3 is built from 14 residues. V gave up 6 bases and J gave up 3 bases; unmatched junction bases: 4. CDR3 nucleotides: TGTGCCATCAGGCCGGGACAGGGGTACTATGGCTACACCTTC. Translation: CAIRPGQGYYGYTF.

CDR3 sequence reads: CASSRGLVEEQYF. In DNA form, the CDR3 reads TGTGCCAGCAGCCGAGGACTAGTCGAGGAGCAGTACTTC. The chain is built from TRBV7-2 and TRBJ2-7, with TRBD2 identical over 7 bases. The V gene's germline CDR1 is SGHTA and CDR2 FQGNSA. V shed 5 bases and J 7 bases; nucleotides not matched to a gene: 8. This CDR3 comprises 13 residues.

The chain couples TRBV7-3 to TRBJ2-2; 8 bases match TRBD1. This CDR3 is 16 amino acids long. CDR1 and CDR2 from the germline V gene are SGHTA and FQGTGA. With 1 base clipped from V and 8 bases from J, the junction kept 9 bases outside the gene matches. The CDR3 bases are TGTGCCAGCAGCTTAAATGCGGACAGGGCGCGTGGGGAGCTGTTTTTT. Residues: CASSLNADRARGELFF.

This clonotype was seen more than once but under ten times. The CDR3 spells CASSRDRGRNNSPLHF. CDR3 in DNA: TGTGCCAGCAGCCGGGACAGGGGGCGCAATAATTCACCCCTCCACTTT. V usage is TRBV6-1 and J usage is TRBJ1-6; 12 bases map to TRBD1. The germline CDR1 and CDR2 sequences are MNHNS and SASEGT. V was pared by 6 bases and J by 5 bases, with 5 bases of the junction left unmatched. This CDR3 spans 16 amino acids.

The rearrangement links TRBV21-1 to TRBJ1-3; the DNA was not compared with TRBD1, the D call given in the table. TRBV21-1 is reported as a pseudogene. This CDR3 region has 17 residues. The CDR3 protein is CASSGGQVNFSGNTIYF. DNA of the CDR3: TGTGCCAGCAGCGGCGGACAGGTGAACTTCTCTGGAAACACCATATATTTT.

The genes are TRBV18 and TRBJ1-1; no clear D. CDR1 is KGHSH and CDR2 is LQKENI in the germline V gene. The CDR3 has 14 residues. V was clipped by 3 bases and J by 3 bases, with 11 bases between them. The CDR3 loop reads CASSPDQAYTEAFF. The CDR3 nucleotides are TGTGCCAGCTCACCGGATCAGGCTTACACTGAAGCTTTCTTT. Complete variable domain (other parts from reference TRBV18 and TRBJ1-1): NAGVMQNPRHLVRRRGQEARLRCSPMKGHSHVYWYRQLPEEGLKFMVYLQKENIIDESGMPKERFSAEFPKEGPSILRIQQVVRGDSAAYFCASSPDQAYTEAFFGQGTRLTVV.

The chain uses TRBV19 and TRBJ2-1, with D possibly being TRBD2 (5 bases). Germline CDR1 reads LNHDA; CDR2 reads SQIVND (reference sequence). The CDR3 has 13 residues. V lost 0 bases and J lost 6, with 6 bases in between. The chain's CDR3 is CASSIDRGNEQFF. In DNA form, the CDR3 reads TGTGCCAGTAGTATAGATCGGGGCAATGAGCAGTTCTTC.

The CDR3 sequence is CASSLTGRETQYF. DNA for the CDR3: TGTGCCAGCAGTTTGACAGGGCGGGAGACCCAGTACTTC. The chain recombines TRBV27 with TRBJ2-5; 7 nucleotides line up with TRBD1. With V trimmed by 3 bases and J by 5 bases, 3 bases remained unmatched. The CDR3 length is 13 residues. Germline lookup yields CDR1 MNHEY and CDR2 SMNVEV (reference sequence).

The V and J genes are TRBV28 and TRBJ1-3; 9 bases fit TRBD1. CDR1 is MDHEN, CDR2 SYDVKM, per germline. J gave up 2 bases and V 6 bases, and 8 bases lay outside the gene matches. The CDR3 consists of 16 residues. CDR3 amino acids: CASRPRQGVAGNTIYF. The CDR3, as DNA: TGTGCCAGCAGACCAAGACAGGGGGTGGCTGGAAACACCATATATTTT.

The J gene is TRBJ1-2, the V gene TRBV30; D ambiguous. The CDR3 length is 15 residues. Germline loops: CDR1 GTSNPN, CDR2 SVGIG (reference sequence). V was cut by 2 bases and J by 4 bases, with 17 bases left in between. In DNA, the CDR3 is TGTGCCTGGAGTATTTGGGCGGGCACGGGCTATGGCTACACCTTC. Protein: CAWSIWAGTGYGYTF.